The 27 T cell receptor beta chains listed next were all sequenced from one sample in a study of blood T cells in healthy people across ages. For the second PCR, which ran for roughly 6 to 12 cycles, a sample-barcoded 5' primer and a J-beta primer mix were used. TCRdb re-called the 5' RACE reads with MiXCR, one entry per CDR3 protein. The repertoire holds 600,000 or so distinct CDR3 sequences, around 31% seen once, with around 14% in the top ten. Material for sequencing was blood. These receptors all stem from an elderly woman in good health.

The chain uses TRBV5-4 and TRBJ2-5; 8 nucleotides agree with TRBD1. Germline CDR1 reads SGHNT; CDR2 reads YYREEE (reference sequence). The V and J ends lost 4 bases and 2 bases, in that order; junction bases with no gene match: 10. CDR3 length: 16 residues. CDR3 nucleotide sequence: TGTGCCAGCAGCCCGGGGTGGGGGACAGGTCAAGAGACCCAGTACTTC. This gives the protein CASSPGWGTGQETQYF. Looking up the rest from reference TRBV5-4 and TRBJ2-5 gives the full variable domain: ETGVTQSPTHLIKTRGQQVTLRCSSQSGHNTVSWYQQALGQGPQFIFQYYREEENGRGNFPPRFSGLQFPNYSSELNVNALELDDSALYLCASSPGWGTGQETQYFGPGTRLLVL.

This clonotype was seen more than once but under ten times. The chain couples TRBV28 to TRBJ1-5; D is ambiguous. V shed 10 bases and J shed 5 bases, with 24 bases lying between them. Per germline, CDR1 MDHEN and CDR2 SYDVKM. This CDR3 spans 16 amino acids. The CDR3 region is CANTLAHWAEDQPQHF. The DNA for the CDR3 is TGTGCCAACACCTTGGCCCATTGGGCCGAGGATCAGCCCCAGCATTTT.

This clonotype was recorded at least ten times. This chain joins TRBV2 and TRBJ2-1; 10 nucleotides align to TRBD1. The V segment lost 7 bases and the J segment 6 bases; nucleotides outside the gene matches: 3. This CDR3 is 13 amino acids long. Germline V gene lookup returns CDR1 SNHLY and CDR2 FYNNEI. CDR3 nucleotide sequence: TGTGCCAGCATGACAGGGGGCTTCAATGAGCAGTTCTTC. The encoded protein is CASMTGGFNEQFF.

At least ten counts were recorded for this clonotype. The chain recombines TRBV7-2 with TRBJ2-3; 11 positions match TRBD2. V trimming: 4 bases; J trimming: 4 bases; junction bases outside the gene matches: 7. This CDR3 is 16 amino acids long. Looked up from germline, CDR1 is SGHTA and CDR2 is FQGNSA. The CDR3 region is CASSSNLAGGSDTQYF. CDR3 DNA sequence: TGTGCCAGCAGCTCCAACCTAGCGGGGGGATCAGATACGCAGTATTTT.

The sample holds many counts of this clonotype. DNA of the CDR3: TGCAGTGCTAGAGATCTAGCGGGGGGACACAATGAGCAGTTCTTC. The encoded protein is CSARDLAGGHNEQFF. The rearrangement uses TRBV20-1 and TRBJ2-1; 11 bases are shared with TRBD2. The V gene end was trimmed by 0 bases and the J gene end by 5 bases; junction bases not matched to a gene: 3. Germline V lookup: CDR1 DFQATT, CDR2 SNEGSKA (reference sequence). There are 15 residues in the CDR3.

On this clonotype: The junction departs from the called germline gene at one end, perhaps through a read error. The J gene is TRBJ2-5, the V gene TRBV7-9; 7 nucleotides agree with TRBD1. The CDR3 is 14 amino acids. Germline CDR1 SEHNR, CDR2 FQNEAQ (reference sequence). CDR3 sequence reads: CASSKTGSRETPYF. CDR3 nucleotide sequence: TGTGCCAGCAGCAAGACAGGGAGTAGAGAGACCCCGTACTTC.

V gene TRBV2 combines with J gene TRBJ1-4; weak D call: TRBD1 (6 bases). V gave up 3 bases and J gave up 0 bases, with 17 bases separating them. Germline loops: CDR1 SNHLY, CDR2 FYNNEI. The CDR3 is 18 residues long. The chain's CDR3 is CASSDSPIHRATNEKLFF. In DNA form, the CDR3 reads TGTGCCAGCAGTGATAGCCCCATTCACAGGGCAACTAATGAAAAACTGTTTTTT.

Regarding this clonotype: A clone one base away is much larger, so this may be a read error. The V gene is TRBV5-6, the J gene TRBJ2-7, with TRBD2 matching over 8 bases. The CDR3 totals 17 residues. The germline V gene has CDR1 SGHDT and CDR2 YYEEEE. The CDR3 here is CANSLLIAGTSSYEQYF. CDR3 DNA: TGTGCCAACAGCTTGCTGATAGCGGGGACGAGCTCCTACGAGCAGTACTTC.

As concerns this clonotype: Relative to the germline gene, one junction end is altered; a read error may explain this. The J gene is TRBJ1-6, the V gene TRBV7-2, with D possibly being TRBD1 (5 bases). Germline-derived CDR1 and CDR2 are SGHTA and FQGNSA. The CDR3 loop spans 16 amino acids. This chain's CDR3 is CAGSLYGTQDNSPLHF. DNA of the CDR3: TGTGCCGGCAGCTTATATGGGACTCAAGATAATTCACCCCTCCACTTT. The full variable domain, rest sourced from reference TRBV7-2 and TRBJ1-6, is GAGVSQSPSNKVTEKGKDVELRCDPISGHTALYWYRQSLGQGLEFLIYFQGNSAPDKSGLPSDRFSAERTGGSVSTLTIQRTQQEDSAVYLCAGSLYGTQDNSPLHFGNGTRLTVT.

The CDR3 region is CASAAGTLRFDEQFF. The CDR3 DNA is TGTGCCAGCGCAGCGGGAACCCTGCGTTTTGATGAGCAGTTCTTC. V and J are TRBV9 and TRBJ2-1, with 7 bases that match TRBD2. Germline assignment: CDR1 SGDLS and CDR2 YYNGEE. The CDR3 covers 15 residues. V shed 7 bases and J 8 bases; nucleotides not matched to a gene: 15.

This rearrangement joins TRBV3-1 to TRBJ2-5, with 9 bases lining up with TRBD1. The junction had 9 bases not matched to a gene; V was cut back by 2 bases and J by 11 bases. CDR3 length: 14 residues. The germline V gene has CDR1 LGHDT and CDR2 YNNKEL (reference sequence). CDR3 sequence reads: CASSQRQGDGEQYF. CDR3 in DNA: TGTGCCAGCAGCCAAAGACAGGGGGACGGTGAGCAGTACTTC.

The V and J genes are TRBV7-2 and TRBJ1-1; D not certain. The CDR3 is 15 residues long. Germline assignment: CDR1 SGHTA and CDR2 FQGNSA. V lost 5 bases to trimming and J lost 5 bases, with 18 bases between them. In DNA, the CDR3 is TGTGCCAGCAGCCTCAACCGATTATTCGGGACTGAAGCTTTCTTT. This gives the protein CASSLNRLFGTEAFF.

This clonotype appeared many times. V and J are TRBV5-1 and TRBJ2-5; D is uncertain. The germline V and J ends were trimmed by 0 bases and 5 bases, with 8 bases remaining between them. Germline-derived CDR1 and CDR2 are SGHRS and YFSETQ. The CDR3 runs 13 residues. CDR3 coding DNA: TGCGCCAGCAGCTTGGGGGTAGGGGAGACCCAGTACTTC. Protein: CASSLGVGETQYF.

As concerns this clonotype: A much larger clone lies one base from this, so it may be a read error. The rearrangement links TRBV5-6 to TRBJ2-1, with D possibly being TRBD1 (6 bases). The end of the DNA is better explained by TRBJ2-7, so the J call may be wrong. This CDR3 spans 13 amino acids. CDR1 SGHDT and CDR2 YYEEEE come from the germline V gene. The CDR3 protein is CASLGRGLSEQYF. CDR3 sequence (DNA): TGTGCCAGCTTAGGCAGGGGCCTTTCTGAGCAGTACTTC.

This clonotype was seen repeatedly, ten times or more. The chain employs TRBV20-1 and TRBJ2-7; 10 positions match TRBD2. The germline V gene encodes CDR1 DFQATT and CDR2 SNEGSKA (reference sequence). The CDR3 spans 13 residues. V lost 6 bases and J lost 0; bases outside the gene matches: 2. The CDR3, as DNA: TGCAGTGCGGCTAGCGGGGGCTCCTACGAGCAGTACTTC. This translates into CSAASGGSYEQYF.

As for this clonotype: It may be a read error: a sequence one base away is much more abundant. No conserved phenylalanine or tryptophan ends this CDR3, so it is likely a read error. The rearrangement links TRBV5-1 to TRBJ2-5; 7 nucleotides align to TRBD1. The germline gives CDR1 SGHRS, CDR2 YFSETQ. The CDR3 runs to 16 residues. Trimming removed 3 bases from V and 5 bases from J; junction bases left unmatched: 13. In DNA form, the CDR3 reads TGCGCCAGCAGCTCCGCAGATTCAGGGGGTCGTGAGACCCAGTACATC. Translating gives CASSSADSGGRETQYI.

The gene calls are TRBV9 and TRBJ1-1; TRBD1 aligns across 11 bases. The germline gives CDR1 SGDLS, CDR2 YYNGEE. This CDR3 contains 16 residues. The V gene end was trimmed by 4 bases and the J gene end by 4 bases; junction bases not matched to a gene: 9. CDR3 loop: CASSTRTGGVSTEAFF. DNA for the CDR3: TGTGCCAGCAGCACCCGGACAGGGGGCGTCAGCACTGAAGCTTTCTTT.

Concerning this clonotype: An end of the junction differs from the germline gene, which may be a read error. The chain couples TRBV5-1 to TRBJ1-1; unclear D gene. The CDR3 has 15 amino acids. Germline values: CDR1 SGHRS, CDR2 YFSETQ. This CDR3 is CASSSEGILNIEAFF. The CDR3 region has the DNA TGCGCCAGCAGCTCAGAAGGGATTCTGAACATTGAAGCTTTCTTT.

At least ten counts were recorded for this clonotype. V and J are TRBV20-1 and TRBJ2-7; no definite D call. Germline CDR1 reads DFQATT; CDR2 reads SNEGSKA (reference sequence). The CDR3 is 12 amino acids. Deletions cut 1 base from V and 2 bases from J, with 6 bases between. CDR3 amino acids: CSARVSPYEQYF. The DNA of the CDR3 is TGCAGTGCTAGAGTCAGTCCCTACGAGCAGTACTTC.

This clonotype was observed a few times. The chain links TRBV6-1 to TRBJ1-2, with D possibly TRBD1 on 5 matching bases. The length of the CDR3 is 14 residues. Germline loops: CDR1 MNHNS, CDR2 SASEGT. V lost 8 bases to trimming and J lost 4 bases, with 17 bases between them. CDR3 nucleotide sequence: TGTGCCAGCTTGGCTGTCGCCAGGGCCTATGGCTACACCTTC. It specifies CASLAVARAYGYTF.

This clonotype showed up many times. The gene calls are TRBV7-2 and TRBJ1-5, with TRBD1 matching 8 bases. Per germline, CDR1 SGHTA and CDR2 FQGNSA. This CDR3 comprises 19 residues. V gave up 5 bases and J gave up 4 bases; unmatched junction bases: 19. DNA for the CDR3: TGTGCCAGCAGCGGGGTTGGGACAGGTGGTACGATTAGGAATCAGCCCCAGCATTTT. This encodes CASSGVGTGGTIRNQPQHF.

J is TRBJ2-3 and V is TRBV7-2, with a weak D call TRBD2 (7 bases). Germline V gives CDR1 SGHTA, CDR2 FQGNSA. This CDR3 contains 14 residues. Trimming stripped 2 bases from V and 14 bases from J, with 20 bases between. The CDR3, as DNA: TGTGCCAGCAGCTTACTAGGGGGGGGTGAAAAACTGTATTTT. Protein sequence: CASSLLGGGEKLYF. Combining the CDR3 with reference TRBV7-2 and TRBJ2-3 gives the whole variable domain GAGVSQSPSNKVTEKGKDVELRCDPISGHTALYWYRQSLGQGLEFLIYFQGNSAPDKSGLPSDRFSAERTGGSVSTLTIQRTQQEDSAVYLCASSLLGGGEKLYFGPGTRLTVL.

This clonotype is a singleton in its sample. This sequence joins TRBV7-2 and TRBJ2-1; tentatively, D is TRBD2 (5 bases). V lost 5 bases and J lost 0, with 14 bases in between. CDR1 SGHTA and CDR2 FQGNSA come from the germline V gene. CDR3 length equals 16 residues. Here the CDR3 reads CASSAERVSSYNEQFF. The CDR3 coding sequence is TGTGCCAGCAGCGCCGAGAGGGTGAGCTCCTACAATGAGCAGTTCTTC.

Turning to this clonotype: A single base separates this from a much larger clone, so it may be a read error. This chain connects TRBV29-1 to TRBJ2-3, with unresolved D. V was clipped by 6 bases and J by 5 bases, with 9 bases between them. Per the germline V gene, CDR1 is SQVTM and CDR2 is ANQGSEA. The CDR3 has 11 amino acids. CDR3 residues: CSVYFIDTQYF. CDR3 DNA sequence: TGCAGCGTCTATTTTATAGATACGCAGTATTTT.

This clonotype was counted many times. The chain recombines TRBV6-5 with TRBJ1-6; D may be TRBD1 (5 bases). V was clipped by 6 bases and J by 7 bases, with 19 bases between them. Germline CDR1 is MNHEY and CDR2 is SVGAGI. This CDR3 comprises 16 residues. In nucleotides, the CDR3 is TGTGCCAGCAGCAAATTCTCAGGGTCGGGGAATTCACCCCTCCACTTT. It translates to CASSKFSGSGNSPLHF.

This chain connects TRBV24-1 to TRBJ2-2; D is perhaps TRBD1 (6 bases). In germline, CDR1 is KGHDR, CDR2 SFDVKD. The germline V and J ends were trimmed by 5 bases and 0 bases, with 9 bases remaining between them. The CDR3 is 15 amino acids. The CDR3 loop is CATSAGTTNTGELFF. Written as DNA, the CDR3 is TGTGCCACCAGTGCAGGGACAACGAACACCGGGGAGCTGTTTTTT.

On this clonotype itself: A clone one base away is much larger, so this may be a read error. The rearrangement links TRBV12-3 or TRBV12-4 to TRBJ2-3, with TRBD1 matching 8 bases. The CDR3 is made up of 15 amino acids. CDR3 coding DNA: TGTGCCAGCAGTCCCTACAGGGGGAGCACAGATGCGCAGTATTTT. It yields the protein CASSPYRGSTDAQYF.